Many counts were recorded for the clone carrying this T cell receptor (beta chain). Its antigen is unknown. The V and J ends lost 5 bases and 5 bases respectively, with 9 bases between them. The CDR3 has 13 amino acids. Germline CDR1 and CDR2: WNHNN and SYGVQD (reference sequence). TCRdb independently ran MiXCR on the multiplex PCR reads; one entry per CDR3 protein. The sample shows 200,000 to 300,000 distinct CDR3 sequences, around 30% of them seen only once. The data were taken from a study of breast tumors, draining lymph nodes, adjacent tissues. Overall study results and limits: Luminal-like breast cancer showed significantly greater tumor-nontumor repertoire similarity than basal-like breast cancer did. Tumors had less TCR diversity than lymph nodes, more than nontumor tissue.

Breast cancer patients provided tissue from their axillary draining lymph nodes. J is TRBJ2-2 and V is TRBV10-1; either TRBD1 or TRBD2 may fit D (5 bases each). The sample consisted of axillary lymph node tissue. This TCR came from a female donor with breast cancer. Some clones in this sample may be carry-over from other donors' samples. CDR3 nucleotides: TGCGCCAGCAGTCCCGGGACGACCGGGGAGCTGTTTTTT. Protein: CASSPGTTGELFF.